The present TCR beta chain was sequenced within a study of cytomegalovirus exposure and HLA in healthy donors. It was with 60 Vbeta and 13 Jbeta primers that the PCR ran. Generated by immunoSEQ multiplex PCR, the TCRdb table keeps only in-frame clones and is missing some. The table lists about 120,000 clones, over 60% of them singletons. V shed 1 base and J shed 9 bases, with 17 bases lying between them. The V gene's germline CDR1 is SGHRS and CDR2 YFSETQ. This CDR3 has 15 residues. The chain has TRBV5-1 and TRBJ2-1; D unclear. The sample taken for sequencing was PBMCs. The receptor comes from a man aged 30 to 45 in good health and CMV-seropositive. CDR3 protein: CASSLFSRLESEQFF. For the CDR3, the DNA is TGCGCCAGCAGCTTGTTTTCCAGACTTGAGTCTGAGCAGTTCTTC.